The clone carrying this TCR beta chain was picked up a small number of times. The antigen remains undetermined. Amplification used 60 Vbeta primers and 13 Jbeta primers. Profiled with immunoSEQ multiplex PCR; TCRdb holds only in-frame clones, not every one. The data contain about 140,000 clones, 75% to 90% of them singletons. J was trimmed by 1 base and V by 1 base; bases with no gene match: 7. The CDR3 runs to 18 residues. The germline V gene encodes CDR1 SGHTA and CDR2 FQGTGA. The sample originates from a study of cytomegalovirus exposure and HLA in healthy donors. Study outcomes and limitations: There was a cluster of highly shared sequence variants that was likely a sequencing artifact.

This chain uses TRBV7-3 with TRBJ2-6, with TRBD2 matching over 7 bases. The sample taken for sequencing was PBMCs. The TCR was taken from a man aged 35-49 years in good health and CMV-seronegative. Here the CDR3 DNA reads TGTGCCAGCAGCTTAAGCGGGGGAGAGGTTTCTGGGGCCAACGTCCTGACTTTC. This codes for CASSLSGGEVSGANVLTF.